These 11 T cell receptor beta chains share one sample of origin, sequenced in a study of blood T cell repertoires in COVID-19. Libraries were prepared by immunoSEQ multiplex PCR; TCRdb keeps only in-frame clonotypes and omits some of them. The table lists tens of thousands of clones, about 80% of them singletons, with around 40% in the top ten. The sequencing input was peripheral blood. The receptors originated from a man older than 75 with active or convalescent COVID-19.

This clone occurred a few times. This chain joins TRBV2 and TRBJ2-5; 9 bases match TRBD1. Trimming removed 5 bases from V and 5 bases from J; junction bases left unmatched: 9. Germline CDR1 reads SNHLY; CDR2 reads FYNNEI. This CDR3 contains 15 residues. Here the CDR3 DNA reads TGTGCCAGCAGTAGGGACACAGGGGGCTTTGAGACCCAGTACTTC. It yields the protein CASSRDTGGFETQYF.

The J gene is TRBJ2-3, the V gene TRBV4-3; 8 positions agree with TRBD1. The V gene's germline CDR1 is LGHNA and CDR2 YSLEER. The CDR3 is made up of 16 amino acids. The trim removed 4 bases at V and 2 bases at J, leaving 8 bases unmatched. In DNA form, the CDR3 reads TGCGCCAGCAGCCCCGGACAGGGTCGCGACACAGATACGCAGTATTTT. Translated, it gives CASSPGQGRDTDTQYF.

The J gene is TRBJ2-2, the V gene TRBV3-1 (or the pseudogene TRBV3-2), with 14 positions matching TRBD2. There are 15 residues in the CDR3. The V gene's germline CDR1 is LGHDT and CDR2 YNNKEL (reference sequence). V gave up 6 bases and J gave up 9 bases; unmatched junction bases: 6. CDR3 nucleotides: TGTGCCAGCAGTCTGACTAGCGGGGGGGCCTGGGAGCTGTTTTTT. Encoded protein: CASSLTSGGAWELFF.

The rearrangement uses TRBV4-1 and TRBJ2-7; the D is unclear. Trimming took off 0 bases at V and 1 base at J, with 7 bases between the two ends. This CDR3 has 14 residues. CDR1 is MGHRA and CDR2 is YSYEKL in the germline V gene. The CDR3 sequence: CASSQDAQSYEQYF. The CDR3 DNA follows: TGCGCCAGCAGCCAAGATGCCCAGTCCTACGAGCAGTACTTC.

The CDR3 region is CASSQAGGPGNEQFF. Here the CDR3 DNA reads TGTGCCAGCAGCCAAGCGGGAGGCCCGGGCAATGAGCAGTTCTTC. The genes are TRBV3-1 (or the pseudogene TRBV3-2) and TRBJ2-1; 7 nucleotides line up with TRBD2. This CDR3 has 15 residues. CDR1 LGHDT and CDR2 YNNKEL come from the germline V gene (reference sequence). V was pared by 1 base and J by 6 bases, with 6 bases of the junction left unmatched.

The chain employs TRBV7-3 and TRBJ2-5, with 12 bases fitting TRBD1. This CDR3 has 16 residues. Germline loops: CDR1 SGHTA, CDR2 FQGTGA. V dropped 5 bases and J dropped 5; count of bases not matched to a gene: 9. The CDR3 DNA sequence: TGTGCCAGCAGCCCGTTCTCGGGACAGGGGGCTGAGACCCAGTACTTC. This gives the protein CASSPFSGQGAETQYF.

This sequence joins TRBV7-2 and TRBJ1-1; possibly TRBD1 for D (6 bases). V lost 5 bases and J lost 9, with 19 bases in between. From germline, CDR1 is SGHTA and CDR2 FQGNSA. The CDR3 spans 14 residues. The CDR3 coding sequence is TGTGCCAGCAGCCTAACCCCCGACAGGATACAAGCTTTCTTT. It specifies CASSLTPDRIQAFF.

This chain links TRBV19 with TRBJ2-1; 8 bases map to TRBD2. The J segment lost 0 bases and the V segment lost 10 bases, leaving 11 bases of the junction unmatched. CDR3 length: 16 amino acids. The germline CDR1 and CDR2 sequences are LNHDA and SQIVND (reference sequence). CDR3 loop: CATRFLGTSSYNEQFF. CDR3 nucleotide sequence: TGTGCCACTCGGTTCTTAGGGACTAGCTCCTACAATGAGCAGTTCTTC. Filled out from reference TRBV19 and TRBJ2-1, the complete variable domain reads DGGITQSPKYLFRKEGQNVTLSCEQNLNHDAMYWYRQDPGQGLRLIYYSQIVNDFQKGDIAEGYSVSREKKESFPLTVTSAQKNPTAFYLCATRFLGTSSYNEQFFGPGTRLTVL.

V is TRBV5-1 and J is TRBJ2-2; 10 bases are shared with TRBD2. J gave up 4 bases and V 0 bases, and 6 bases lay outside the gene matches. The length of the CDR3 is 17 residues. The germline V gene has CDR1 SGHRS and CDR2 YFSETQ. The CDR3 protein is CASSLGPSGSATGELFF. CDR3 DNA: TGCGCCAGCAGCTTGGGTCCTAGCGGGAGCGCCACCGGGGAGCTGTTTTTT.

This clone turned up a few times. The genes are TRBV6-6 and TRBJ1-2; 7 bases match TRBD1. Trimming took 6 bases from V and 3 from J; bases not matched to a gene: 4. In germline, CDR1 is MNHNY, CDR2 SVGAGI (reference sequence). The length of the CDR3 is 13 residues. CDR3 in amino acids: CASSFDRDYGYTF. The CDR3 region has the DNA TGTGCCAGCAGCTTCGACAGGGACTATGGCTACACCTTC.

The CDR3 here is CASSTTLSGEAFF. The CDR3 DNA reads TGTGCCAGTAGTACTACCCTGAGCGGTGAAGCTTTCTTT. The chain recombines TRBV19 with TRBJ1-1; D is ambiguous. Germline CDR1 and CDR2: LNHDA and SQIVND (reference sequence). CDR3 length: 13 amino acids. The V end was cut by 4 bases, the J end by 7 bases, with 13 bases between.